This T cell receptor beta chain was recorded in a study of cytomegalovirus exposure and HLA in healthy donors. The study, taken as a whole, reports: Sequence variants that were highly shared formed a cluster that was likely a sequencing artifact. Common viral pathogens were later found to be apparently linked to several of the most significant clusters.

The PCR made use of 60 Vbeta and 13 Jbeta primers. Method: immunoSEQ multiplex PCR; TCRdb's copy keeps in-frame clones and lacks some. The table shows some 90,000 clones, with about four fifths occurring only once. For this clone: The antigen remains unidentified.

With 1 base clipped from V and 3 bases from J, the junction kept 15 bases outside the gene matches. CDR3 length: 18 amino acids. CDR1 SGHTA and CDR2 FQGNSA come from the germline V gene. The sample consisted of PBMCs. This chain connects TRBV7-2 to TRBJ2-7; 7 bases align to TRBD1. The source is a female donor in good health and CMV-seropositive. The CDR3 region is CASSLVEWTGIFFYEQYF. For the CDR3, the DNA is TGTGCCAGCAGCTTAGTAGAGTGGACAGGAATTTTCTTCTACGAGCAGTACTTC.